The next 19 T cell receptor beta chains were all read from a single sample in a study of tumor-infiltrating lymphocytes in glioblastoma multiforme. Multiple V-beta primers and a C-beta primer amplified TCRB from RNA. TCRdb re-derived calls from the multiplex PCR reads in MiXCR, one entry per CDR3 protein. Of under 35,000 distinct CDR3 sequences listed, around 60% are singletons. Material for sequencing was brain tumor tissue. These receptors all come from a male donor with glioblastoma.

Details on this clonotype: Germline and junction disagree at one end, which may indicate a read error. This sequence joins TRBV5-6 and TRBJ1-4, with D unresolved. Germline assignment: CDR1 SGHDT and CDR2 YYEEEE. This CDR3 has 12 residues. The CDR3: CVSSMLDEKLFF. CDR3 sequence (DNA): TGTGTCAGCAGCATGCTGGATGAAAAACTGTTTTTT.

Comment on this clonotype: A read error is possible here, since a much larger clone lies one base away. This chain connects TRBV5-8 to TRBJ2-1, with D uncertain. The CDR3 contains 16 residues. V lost 3 bases and J lost 6, with 19 bases in between. Per germline, CDR1 SGHTS and CDR2 YDEGEE. The CDR3 sequence: CASSYTLILPGNEQFF. CDR3 DNA sequence: TGTGCCAGCAGCTACACTCTTATTCTTCCGGGCAATGAGCAGTTCTTC. Using reference TRBV5-8 and TRBJ2-1 for the parts outside the CDR3, the full variable domain is EAGVTQSPTHLIKTRGQQATLRCSPISGHTSVYWYQQALGLGLQFLLWYDEGEERNRGNFPPRFSGRQFPNYSSELNVNALELEDSALYLCASSYTLILPGNEQFFGPGTRLTVL.

In this sample, this clonotype turned up a few times. Lacking the conserved final phenylalanine or tryptophan, this CDR3 likely reflects a read error. The chain recombines TRBV12-3 or TRBV12-4 with TRBJ2-5; 14 positions agree with TRBD2. The CDR3 covers 12 residues. CDR3 DNA: TGTGCTAGCAGGGGACTAGCGGGAGCCCAGTACCTC. This translates into CASRGLAGAQYL.

Concerning this clonotype: A much larger clone is a single base away; this may be a read error. The V gene is TRBV2, the J gene TRBJ2-7, with 12 bases identical to TRBD1. The CDR3 spans 18 residues. The germline gives CDR1 SNHLY, CDR2 FYNNEI. The CDR3 coding sequence is TGTACCAGCAGTGAGTCCGGGACAGGGGGCTCACTAAGGAGAGAGCAGTACTTC. Protein: CTSSESGTGGSLRREQYF.

V and J are TRBV6-5 and TRBJ2-3; 8 positions match TRBD1. V lost 6 bases and J lost 1; bases outside the gene matches: 6. CDR3 length: 15 residues. Germline CDR1 is MNHEY and CDR2 is SVGAGI. The CDR3 nucleotides read TGTGCCAGCAGGGACAGGGACGAAGGCACAGATACGCAGTATTTT. Protein product: CASRDRDEGTDTQYF.

The chain links TRBV20-1 to TRBJ2-1, with a possible D match to TRBD1 (6 bases). Germline loops: CDR1 DFQATT, CDR2 SNEGSKA (reference sequence). This CDR3 is 15 amino acids long. V shed 5 bases and J shed 9 bases, with 23 bases lying between them. The CDR3 reads CSADRDEGEQGEQFF. CDR3 coding DNA: TGCAGTGCTGATAGAGATGAGGGGGAGCAGGGTGAGCAGTTCTTC.

This clonotype showed up many times. The V gene is TRBV30, the J gene TRBJ2-7; D remains ambiguous. Trimming took 0 bases from V and 2 from J, leaving 2 bases between them. The germline V gene has CDR1 GTSNPN and CDR2 SVGIG (reference sequence). The CDR3 is 11 residues long. The CDR3 bases are TGTGCCTGGAGTGTTGCCTACGAGCAGTACTTC. Protein: CAWSVAYEQYF.

The rearrangement links TRBV20-1 to TRBJ2-4, with a weak D call TRBD2 (6 bases). The CDR3 runs 18 residues. Germline CDR1 reads DFQATT; CDR2 reads SNEGSKA (reference sequence). Trimming removed 0 bases at V and 0 bases at J, with 18 bases between. The CDR3 nucleotides read TGCAGTGCTAGAGATCGACTAGGATTCAAACTAGCCAAAAACATTCAGTACTTC. Residues: CSARDRLGFKLAKNIQYF.

V gene TRBV20-1 combines with J gene TRBJ2-5; 7 bases match TRBD1. V lost 5 bases to trimming and J lost 12 bases; unmatched junction nucleotides: 12. Looked up from germline, CDR1 is DFQATT and CDR2 is SNEGSKA (reference sequence). This CDR3 comprises 12 residues. The CDR3 loop is CSASGGRETKYF. In DNA form, the CDR3 reads TGCAGTGCTTCAGGGGGTAGAGAAACCAAGTACTTC.

Comments on this clonotype: Relative to the germline gene, one junction end is altered; a read error may explain this. The chain has TRBV25-1 and TRBJ2-7; 9 bases match TRBD1. CDR1 and CDR2 (germline): MGHDK, SYGVNS. The CDR3 totals 16 residues. CDR3 sequence reads: CDSSDPPGQGSYGQYF. Written as DNA, the CDR3 is TGTGACAGCAGTGACCCCCCGGGACAGGGCTCCTACGGGCAGTACTTC.

About this clonotype: At one end, the junction sequence differs from germline, possibly due to a read error. This chain uses TRBV29-1 with TRBJ2-5; D gene unclear. The germline V gene has CDR1 SQVTM and CDR2 ANQGSEA. The CDR3 length is 13 residues. CDR3 nucleotides: TGCAGCGCTGTTTTCACGTACCAAGAGACCCAGTATTTC. This encodes CSAVFTYQETQYF. The full variable domain, in which reference TRBV29-1 and TRBJ2-5 provide the parts outside the CDR3, is SAVISQKPSRDICQRGTSLTIQCQVDSQVTMMFWYRQQPGQSLTLIATANQGSEATYESGFVIDKFPISRPNLTFSTLTVSNMSPEDSSIYLCSAVFTYQETQYFGPGTRLLVL.

The chain employs TRBV10-3 and TRBJ2-7, with D perhaps matching TRBD1 (5 bases). Per the germline V gene, CDR1 is ENHRY and CDR2 is SYGVKD. The length of the CDR3 is 15 residues. V shed 0 bases and J shed 1 base, with 10 bases lying between them. This CDR3 is CAISESNRPSYEQYF. CDR3 sequence (DNA): TGTGCCATCAGTGAGTCGAACAGGCCTTCCTACGAGCAGTACTTC.

Details on this clonotype: Here the CDR3 omits its conserved ending phenylalanine or tryptophan, so a read error is the likely source. The DNA is omitted, as the CDR3 cannot be located on it reliably, and the CDR3 follows TCRdb's listing. The rearrangement links TRBV10-1 to TRBJ2-1. The length of the CDR3 is 11 amino acids, counting both ends. CDR1 and CDR2 (germline): WNHNN, SYGVQD (reference sequence). CDR3 sequence: CASSESLGMFL.

As for this clonotype: At one end, the junction sequence differs from germline, possibly due to a read error. The chain couples TRBV20-1 to TRBJ2-3; TRBD2 matches 11 bases. This CDR3 is built from 15 residues. The germline CDR1 and CDR2 sequences are DFQATT and SNEGSKA (reference sequence). CDR3 nucleotide sequence: TGCAATGCTCAGACTAGCGGGGACCGCACAGATACGCAGTGTTTT. Its protein is CNAQTSGDRTDTQCF.

This clonotype was seen at least ten times. The rearrangement links TRBV5-8 to TRBJ2-1; D is unclear. CDR1 and CDR2 from the germline V gene are SGHTS and YDEGEE. This CDR3 comprises 16 residues. With 3 bases removed from V and 6 bases from J, the gap between germline ends came to 19 bases. This chain's CDR3 is CASSYTLILLGNEQFF. CDR3 nucleotide sequence: TGTGCCAGCAGCTACACTCTTATTCTTCTGGGCAATGAGCAGTTCTTC.

The V gene is TRBV29-1, the J gene TRBJ1-2, with 7 nucleotides matching TRBD1. The CDR3 runs 15 residues. The junction had 12 bases not matched to a gene; V was cut back by 6 bases and J by 2 bases. Germline CDR1 reads SQVTM; CDR2 reads ANQGSEA. For the CDR3, the DNA is TGCAGCGTCGTAACATCCGGGACAGAAAACTATGGCTACACCTTC. Translation: CSVVTSGTENYGYTF.

J is TRBJ1-2 and V is TRBV4-1; TRBD1 agrees at 9 bases. J gave up 3 bases and V 5 bases, and 4 bases lay outside the gene matches. CDR3 size: 14 residues. Germline CDR1 MGHRA, CDR2 YSYEKL. The CDR3 DNA sequence: TGCGCCAGCAGCTCCCGACAGGGGGACTATGGCTACACCTTC. Translated, it gives CASSSRQGDYGYTF.

Concerning this clonotype itself: This sequence may be a read error, since a much larger clone differs from it by one base. The CDR3 here is CARSWIAQGAGGASTDTQYF. The CDR3 DNA reads TGCGCCAGGAGCTGGATCGCACAGGGGGCTGGCGGGGCCTCCACAGATACGCAGTATTTT. This sequence joins TRBV5-1 and TRBJ2-3; TRBD1 matches at 9 bases. The CDR3 consists of 20 residues. The germline V gene encodes CDR1 SGHRS and CDR2 YFSETQ.

For this clonotype: One junction end does not reproduce the germline sequence, and a read error may be involved. The V call is TRBV6-1, the J call TRBJ1-4, with TRBD1 identical over 7 bases. This CDR3 is 15 amino acids long. Germline CDR1 and CDR2: MNHNS and SASEGT. In DNA form, the CDR3 reads TGTACCAGCAGTGAAGGGACAGTGGCGAATGGAAAACTGTTTTTT. Protein: CTSSEGTVANGKLFF.